This T cell receptor (beta chain) derives from a study of control samples from healthy donors and cancer patients. J lost 2 bases, V lost 4 bases, and 1 base had no gene match. The CDR3 runs to 12 residues. Germline V gives CDR1 SQVTM, CDR2 ANQGSEA. Only in-frame clones appear in the TCRdb table, and some are missing; sequencing was by immunoSEQ multiplex PCR. The sample yields some 89,000 clones, about 85% seen once. The receptor's source is a woman in her thirties or forties in good health. The V call is TRBV29-1, the J call TRBJ2-7; TRBD1 matches at 8 bases. Specimen: blood. CDR3 in amino acids: CSVVQGAYEQYF. The CDR3 nucleotides are TGCAGCGTTGTACAGGGGGCCTACGAGCAGTACTTC.